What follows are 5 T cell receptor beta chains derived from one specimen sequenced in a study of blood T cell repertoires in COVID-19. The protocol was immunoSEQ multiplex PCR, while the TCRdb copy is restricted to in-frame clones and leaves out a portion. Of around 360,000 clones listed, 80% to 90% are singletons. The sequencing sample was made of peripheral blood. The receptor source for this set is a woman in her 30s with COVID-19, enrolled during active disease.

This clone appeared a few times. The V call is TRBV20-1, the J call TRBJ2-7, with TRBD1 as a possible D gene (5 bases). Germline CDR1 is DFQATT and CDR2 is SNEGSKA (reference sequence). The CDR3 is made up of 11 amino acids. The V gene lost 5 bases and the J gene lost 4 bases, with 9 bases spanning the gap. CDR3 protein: CSAPRGYEQYF. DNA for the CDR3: TGCAGTGCTCCAAGGGGTTACGAGCAGTACTTC.

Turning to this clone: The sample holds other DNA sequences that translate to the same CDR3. CDR3: CASSGTGNQPQHF. The CDR3 region has the DNA TGTGCCAGCAGTGGGACAGGCAATCAGCCCCAGCATTTT. The chain is built from TRBV2 and TRBJ1-5, with a tentative D call TRBD1 (6 bases). V was trimmed by 4 bases and J by 2 bases, leaving 6 bases between them. The CDR3 extends over 13 amino acids. CDR1 is SNHLY, CDR2 FYNNEI, per germline.

The CDR3 DNA follows: TGTGCCAGCAGCTTATCTGGACAGAACAATGAGCAGTTCTTC. As protein: CASSLSGQNNEQFF. V and J are TRBV5-5 and TRBJ2-1; D might be TRBD1 (6 bases). Germline V gene lookup returns CDR1 SGHKS and CDR2 YYEKEE (reference sequence). This CDR3 is 14 amino acids long. V dropped 2 bases and J dropped 5 bases, with 11 bases sitting between them.

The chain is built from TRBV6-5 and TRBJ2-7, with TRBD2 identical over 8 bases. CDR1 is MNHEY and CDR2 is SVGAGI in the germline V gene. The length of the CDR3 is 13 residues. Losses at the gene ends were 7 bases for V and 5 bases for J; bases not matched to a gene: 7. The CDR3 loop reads CASKRGLGHEQYF. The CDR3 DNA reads TGTGCCAGCAAACGGGGACTAGGCCACGAGCAGTACTTC.

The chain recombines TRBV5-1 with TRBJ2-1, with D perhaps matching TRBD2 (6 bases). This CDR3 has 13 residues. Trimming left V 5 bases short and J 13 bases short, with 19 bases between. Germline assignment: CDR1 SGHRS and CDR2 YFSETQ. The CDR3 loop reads CASSLDGSLGQFF. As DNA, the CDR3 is TGCGCCAGCAGTCTTGACGGGAGTCTGGGACAGTTCTTC.